Described below is a single T cell receptor (beta chain) sequence and its context. Its specific antigen is unknown. No base qualities exist here, and no much larger clone lies one base off it. The data were obtained in a study of control samples from healthy donors and cancer patients (dated by TCRdb to between 2020 and 2021). Library preparation employed the immunoSEQ multiplex PCR assay. This immuneACCESS table, as held by TCRdb, lists in-frame sequences with V and J called but not all clones. Of the missing ones, under half trace to an unresolved V gene in checked studies; the others have no known cause. A total of 170,000 or so clones appear in this sample, more than 90% of them only once. The top ten clones comprise around 1.4% of the sample. The CDR3 measures 15 amino acids from cysteine to phenylalanine. Only the CDR3 region is kept as DNA, spanning 45 bases read in frame from base 1. From a lookup of the germline V gene, CDR1 and CDR2 are MNHEY and SVGAGI. V has 4 bases trimmed and J has 4 bases trimmed; junction bases matching no gene number 7.

This clonotype originated in a man aged 30-40 years in good health. The rearrangement combines TRBV6-5 with TRBJ2-7; the central 10 bases match TRBD2. Sequenced sample: blood. The nucleotides are TGTGCCAGCAGTTCCTTAGCGGGGGGACATTACGAGCAGTACTTC. Translated, this gives CASSSLAGGHYEQYF.